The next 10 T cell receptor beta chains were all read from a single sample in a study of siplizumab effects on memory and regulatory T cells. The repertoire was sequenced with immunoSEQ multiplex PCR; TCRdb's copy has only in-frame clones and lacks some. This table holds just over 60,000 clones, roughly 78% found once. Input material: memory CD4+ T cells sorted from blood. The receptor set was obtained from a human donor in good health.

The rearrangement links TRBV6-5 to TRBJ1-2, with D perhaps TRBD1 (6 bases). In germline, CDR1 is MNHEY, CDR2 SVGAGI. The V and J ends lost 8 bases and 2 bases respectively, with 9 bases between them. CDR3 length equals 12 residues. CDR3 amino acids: CASYTGNYGYTF. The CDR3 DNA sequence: TGTGCCAGCTACACAGGGAACTATGGCTACACCTTC.

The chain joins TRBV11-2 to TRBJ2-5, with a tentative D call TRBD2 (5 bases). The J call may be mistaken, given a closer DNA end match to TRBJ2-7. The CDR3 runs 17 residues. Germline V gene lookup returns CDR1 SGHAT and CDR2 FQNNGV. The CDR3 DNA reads TGTGCCAGCAGCTTAGGTGTCGGGGTCCAGGCGGTCCTCGAGCAGTACTTC. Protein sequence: CASSLGVGVQAVLEQYF.

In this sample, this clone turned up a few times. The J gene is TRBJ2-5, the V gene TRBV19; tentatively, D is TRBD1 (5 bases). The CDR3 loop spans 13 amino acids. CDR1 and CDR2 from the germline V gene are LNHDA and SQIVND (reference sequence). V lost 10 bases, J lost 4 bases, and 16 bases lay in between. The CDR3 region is CATKLQGRETQYF. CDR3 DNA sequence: TGTGCCACCAAACTCCAGGGTCGAGAGACCCAGTACTTC.

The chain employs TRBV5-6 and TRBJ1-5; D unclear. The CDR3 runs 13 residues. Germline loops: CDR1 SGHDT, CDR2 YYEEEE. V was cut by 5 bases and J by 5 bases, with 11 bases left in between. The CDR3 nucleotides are TGTGCCAGCAGTTTACAGTGGGATCAGCCCCAGCATTTT. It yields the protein CASSLQWDQPQHF.

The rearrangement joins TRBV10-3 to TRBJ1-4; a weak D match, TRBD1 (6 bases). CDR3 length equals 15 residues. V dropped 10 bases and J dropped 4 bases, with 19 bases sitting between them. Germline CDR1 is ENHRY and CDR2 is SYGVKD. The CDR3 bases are TGTGCCAGCAGGGGATCGGGGGGGCTTAATGAAAAACTGTTTTTT. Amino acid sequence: CASRGSGGLNEKLFF.

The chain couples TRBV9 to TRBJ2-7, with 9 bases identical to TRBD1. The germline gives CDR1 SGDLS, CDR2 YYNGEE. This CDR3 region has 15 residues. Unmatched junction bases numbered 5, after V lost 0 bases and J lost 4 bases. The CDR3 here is CASSVATGGGYEQYF. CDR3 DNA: TGTGCCAGCAGCGTAGCCACAGGGGGCGGGTACGAGCAGTACTTC.

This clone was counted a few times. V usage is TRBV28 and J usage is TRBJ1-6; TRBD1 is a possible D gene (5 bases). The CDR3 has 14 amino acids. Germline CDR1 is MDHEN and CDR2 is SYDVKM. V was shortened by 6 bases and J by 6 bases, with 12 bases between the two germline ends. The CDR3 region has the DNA TGTGCCAGCAGCTCCGGGGACGGTAATTCACCCCTCCACTTT. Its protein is CASSSGDGNSPLHF.

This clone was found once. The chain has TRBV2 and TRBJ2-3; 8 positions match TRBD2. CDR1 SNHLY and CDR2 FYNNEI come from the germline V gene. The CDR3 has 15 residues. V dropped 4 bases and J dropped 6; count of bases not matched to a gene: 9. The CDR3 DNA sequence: TGTGCCAGCAGTGCATCGGCGGGGGGCGGTGATACGCAGTATTTT. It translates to CASSASAGGGDTQYF.

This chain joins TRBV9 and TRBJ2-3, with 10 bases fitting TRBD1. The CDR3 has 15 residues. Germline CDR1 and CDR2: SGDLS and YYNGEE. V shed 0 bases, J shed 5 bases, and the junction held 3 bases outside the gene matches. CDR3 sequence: CASSVDGQGGDTQYF. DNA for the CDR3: TGTGCCAGCAGCGTAGACGGACAGGGGGGAGATACGCAGTATTTT.

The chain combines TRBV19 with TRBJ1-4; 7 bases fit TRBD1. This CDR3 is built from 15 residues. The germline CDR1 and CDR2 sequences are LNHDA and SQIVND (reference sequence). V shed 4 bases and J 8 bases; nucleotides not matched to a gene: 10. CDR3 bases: TGTGCCAGTAGTACCCCGACAGGGCAGAGAGAAAAACTGTTTTTT. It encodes CASSTPTGQREKLFF.